The entry that follows covers one TCR beta chain sequence. This entry comes from a study of technical replicates of blood from several donors. Germline loops: CDR1 MNHEY, CDR2 SMNVEV (reference sequence). Trimming removed 2 bases at V and 7 bases at J, with 8 bases between. There are 13 residues in the CDR3. Only in-frame clones appear in the TCRdb table, and some are missing; sequencing was by immunoSEQ multiplex PCR. The sample gives 65,000 to 80,000 clones, approximately 93% of which show up once; approximately 0.4% is in the top ten. The chain combines TRBV27 with TRBJ2-2; D is perhaps TRBD2 (6 bases). Sequenced material: T cells isolated from PBMCs. The TCR comes from a human donor in good health. The DNA of the CDR3 is TGTGCCAGCAGTTTAAGGCGGGACGGGGAGCTGTTTTTT. It encodes CASSLRRDGELFF.